Listed here is a single TCR beta chain. The sample is drawn from a study of T cells in Graves' hyperthyroidism and ophthalmopathy. A lack of ophthalmopathy progression within 18 months defined stable Graves' hyperthyroidism. The diagnoses drew upon clinical symptoms, serum thyroxine and TRAb, thyroid ultrasound and orbital computed tomography. The source of the PBMCs was over 8.5 ml of fresh peripheral blood. Amplification of TCR beta CDR3 regions was performed using RNA transcripts as template. HTBI primers drove first-round RT-PCR of the TCR CDR3. A single record per CDR3 protein comes from TCRdb applying MiXCR to the multiplex PCR reads. The sample lists 650,000 to 700,000 distinct CDR3 sequences; 15% to 20% were seen once. Trimming pared 0 bases from V and 4 bases from J, leaving 12 bases between. Per germline, CDR1 LGHNA and CDR2 YNFKEQ. The CDR3 runs 16 residues.

Source material: blood. This receptor was taken from a man aged 45 to 65 with Graves' hyperthyroidism. This chain joins TRBV4-2 and TRBJ2-2, with D possibly being TRBD2 (5 bases). CDR3 region: CASSQDRLFATGELFF. Written as DNA, the CDR3 is TGTGCCAGCAGCCAAGATCGACTATTCGCCACCGGGGAGCTGTTTTTT.